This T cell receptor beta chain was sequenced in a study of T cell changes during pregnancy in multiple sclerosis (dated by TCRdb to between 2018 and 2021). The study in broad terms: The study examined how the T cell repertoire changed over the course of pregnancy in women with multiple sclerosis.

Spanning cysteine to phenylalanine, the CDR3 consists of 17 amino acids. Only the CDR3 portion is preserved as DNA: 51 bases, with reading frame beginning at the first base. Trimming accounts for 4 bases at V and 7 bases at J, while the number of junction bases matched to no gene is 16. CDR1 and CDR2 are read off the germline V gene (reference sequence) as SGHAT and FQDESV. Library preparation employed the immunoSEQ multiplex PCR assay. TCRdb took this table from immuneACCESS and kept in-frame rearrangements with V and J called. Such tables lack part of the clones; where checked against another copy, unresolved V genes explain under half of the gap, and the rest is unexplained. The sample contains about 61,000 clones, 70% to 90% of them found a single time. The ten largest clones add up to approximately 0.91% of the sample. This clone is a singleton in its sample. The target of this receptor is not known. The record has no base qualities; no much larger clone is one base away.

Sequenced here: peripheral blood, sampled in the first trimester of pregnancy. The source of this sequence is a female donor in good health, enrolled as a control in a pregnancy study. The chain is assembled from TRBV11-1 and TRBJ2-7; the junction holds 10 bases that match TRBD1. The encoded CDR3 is CASSSAIATGTGEEQYF. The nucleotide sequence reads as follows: TGTGCCAGCAGCTCCGCCATTGCTACCGGGACAGGGGAAGAGCAGTACTTC.